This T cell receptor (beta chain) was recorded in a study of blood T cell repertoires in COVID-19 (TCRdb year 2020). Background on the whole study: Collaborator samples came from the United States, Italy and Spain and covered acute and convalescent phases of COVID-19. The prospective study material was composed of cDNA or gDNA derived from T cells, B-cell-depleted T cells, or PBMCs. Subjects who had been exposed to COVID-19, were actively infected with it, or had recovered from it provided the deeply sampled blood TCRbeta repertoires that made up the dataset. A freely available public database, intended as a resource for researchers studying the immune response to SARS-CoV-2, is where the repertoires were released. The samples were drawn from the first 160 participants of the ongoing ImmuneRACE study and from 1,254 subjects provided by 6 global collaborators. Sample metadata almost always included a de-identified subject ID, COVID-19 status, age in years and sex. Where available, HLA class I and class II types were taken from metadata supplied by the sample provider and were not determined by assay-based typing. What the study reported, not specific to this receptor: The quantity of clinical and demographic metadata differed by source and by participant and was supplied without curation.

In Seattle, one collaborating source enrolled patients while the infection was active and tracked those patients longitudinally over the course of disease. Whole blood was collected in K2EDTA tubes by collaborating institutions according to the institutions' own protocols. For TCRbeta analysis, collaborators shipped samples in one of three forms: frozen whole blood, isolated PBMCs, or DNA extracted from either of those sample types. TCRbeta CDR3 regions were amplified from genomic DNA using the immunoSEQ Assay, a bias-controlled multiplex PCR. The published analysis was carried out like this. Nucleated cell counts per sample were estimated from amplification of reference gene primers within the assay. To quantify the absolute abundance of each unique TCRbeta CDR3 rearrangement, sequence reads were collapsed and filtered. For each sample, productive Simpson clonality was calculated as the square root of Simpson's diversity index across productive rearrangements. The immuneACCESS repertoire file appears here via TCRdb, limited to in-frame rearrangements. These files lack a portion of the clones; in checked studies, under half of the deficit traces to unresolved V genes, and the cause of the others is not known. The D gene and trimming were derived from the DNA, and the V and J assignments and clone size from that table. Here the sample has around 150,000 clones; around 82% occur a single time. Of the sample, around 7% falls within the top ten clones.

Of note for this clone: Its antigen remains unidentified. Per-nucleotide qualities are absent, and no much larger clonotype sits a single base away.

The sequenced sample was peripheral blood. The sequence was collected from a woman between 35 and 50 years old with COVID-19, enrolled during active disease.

The encoded CDR3 is CASSHREGGYTF. The sequenced DNA is TGTGCCAGCTCACACAGGGAAGGTGGCTACACCTTC. The chain is encoded by TRBV18 joined to TRBJ1-2; matching of 6 bases hints at TRBD1 as the D gene. From the germline V gene, CDR1 is KGHSH and CDR2 is LQKENI. V gives up 4 bases and J gives up 7 bases, and the segment between their germline ends measures 10 bases. The CDR3 runs 12 residues from the cysteine to the phenylalanine. Only the CDR3 region is kept as DNA, spanning 36 bases read in frame from base 1.